This is a list of T cell receptor beta chains from one sample in a study of blood T cell repertoires in COVID-19. The table came from immunoSEQ multiplex PCR; TCRdb's copy has only in-frame clones and leaves some out. The data show about 260,000 clones, roughly 90% seen once. The sequenced sample consisted of peripheral blood. These TCRs come from a human donor in a cohort sampled during active COVID-19. CDR3s leave out the opening cysteine and the closing phenylalanine or tryptophan.

>TRBJ1-2|13|TRBV19
ASSISRGINYGYT
>TRBJ1-1|9|TRBV20-1
STRGNTEAF
>TRBJ1-5|15|TRBV12-5
ASGLVRQGGADQPQH
>TRBJ1-1|13|TRBV7-6
ASSLAGAGGTEAF
>TRBJ1-1|11|TRBV25-1
ASSEWGVTEAF
>TRBJ1-5|15|TRBV28
ASSLSLGQRGNQPQH
>TRBJ2-2|13|TRBV4-3
ASSQGQENTGELF
>TRBJ1-1|12|TRBV5-1
ASSLSGENTEAF
>TRBJ1-1|13|TRBV3-1/TRBV3-2
ASSLTAGVNTEAF
>TRBJ1-6|14|TRBV10-1
ASISGLGSYNSPLH
>TRBJ1-2|13|TRBV11-1
ASSSNGDSPRGYT
>TRBJ1-2|10|TRBV9
ASSAEGYGYT
>TRBJ2-7|11|TRBV7-6
ASSGDLGDEQY
>TRBJ2-7|9|TRBV3-1/TRBV3-2
ASSLRSEQY
>TRBJ2-7|10|TRBV27
ASSRPRGEQY
>TRBJ2-7|14|TRBV3-1/TRBV3-2
ASSQSDSGGAGEQY
>TRBJ1-6|12|TRBV9
ASSVGQGNSPLH
>TRBJ1-6|12|TRBV27
ASRSGTVNSPLH
>TRBJ2-7|13|TRBV7-2
ASSLVTGGYYEQY
>TRBJ2-3|15|TRBV7-6
ASSLYIALAGTDTQY
>TRBJ1-4|11|TRBV30
AWTQVIGEKLF
>TRBJ2-7|13|TRBV4-3
ASSQDLDWTYEQY
>TRBJ2-1|8|TRBV5-4
ASGLGEQF
>TRBJ1-5|14|TRBV19
ASITTGAVSNQPQH
>TRBJ2-7|15|TRBV30
AWSVLLAGAYSYEQY
>TRBJ1-2|12|TRBV5-1
ASSPGLLLYGYT
>TRBJ1-1|13|TRBV6-5
ASSYAGTGVTEAF